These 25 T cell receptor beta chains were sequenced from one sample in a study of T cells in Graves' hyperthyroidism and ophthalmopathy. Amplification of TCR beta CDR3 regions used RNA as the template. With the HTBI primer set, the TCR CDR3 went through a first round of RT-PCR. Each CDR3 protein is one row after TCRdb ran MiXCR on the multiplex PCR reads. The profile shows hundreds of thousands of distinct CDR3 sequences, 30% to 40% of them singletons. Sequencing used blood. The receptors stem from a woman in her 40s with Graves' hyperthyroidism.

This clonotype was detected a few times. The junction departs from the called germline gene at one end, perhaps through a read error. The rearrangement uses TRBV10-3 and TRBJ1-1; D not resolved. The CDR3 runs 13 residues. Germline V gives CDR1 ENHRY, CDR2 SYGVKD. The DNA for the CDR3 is TGTGCCAGCAGTTCATCCAATCCCCGTGAAGCTTTCTTT. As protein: CASSSSNPREAFF.

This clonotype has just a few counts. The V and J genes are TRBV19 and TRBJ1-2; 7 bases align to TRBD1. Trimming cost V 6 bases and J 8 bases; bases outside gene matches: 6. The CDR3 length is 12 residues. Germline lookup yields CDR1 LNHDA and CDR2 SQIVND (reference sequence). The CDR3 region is CASRPAGGGYTF. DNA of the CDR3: TGTGCCAGTAGGCCGGCAGGGGGGGGCTACACCTTC.

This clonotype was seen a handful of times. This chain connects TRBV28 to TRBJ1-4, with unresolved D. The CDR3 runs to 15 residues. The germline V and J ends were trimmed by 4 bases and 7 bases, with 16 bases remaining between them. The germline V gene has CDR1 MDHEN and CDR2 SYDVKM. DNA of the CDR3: TGTGCCAGCAGTTCCGAGAGTAGGTGGGGTGAAAAACTGTTTTTT. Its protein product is CASSSESRWGEKLFF.

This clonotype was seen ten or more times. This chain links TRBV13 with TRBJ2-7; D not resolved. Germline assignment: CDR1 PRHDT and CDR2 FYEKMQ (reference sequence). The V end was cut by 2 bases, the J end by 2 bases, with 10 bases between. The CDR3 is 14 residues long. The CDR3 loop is CASSLPLAAYEQYF. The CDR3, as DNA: TGTGCCAGCAGCTTACCGTTGGCGGCCTACGAGCAGTACTTC.

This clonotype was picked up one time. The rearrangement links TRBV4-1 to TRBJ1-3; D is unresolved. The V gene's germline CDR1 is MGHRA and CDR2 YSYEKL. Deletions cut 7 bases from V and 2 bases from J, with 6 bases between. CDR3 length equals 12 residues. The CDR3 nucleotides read TGCGCCAGCACATCCGCTGGAAACACCATATATTTT. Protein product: CASTSAGNTIYF.

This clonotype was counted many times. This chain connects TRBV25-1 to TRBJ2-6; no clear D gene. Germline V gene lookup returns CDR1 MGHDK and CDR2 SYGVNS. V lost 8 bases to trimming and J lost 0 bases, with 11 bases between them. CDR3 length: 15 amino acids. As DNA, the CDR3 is TGTGCCAGCCAGTCTGATGACTCTGGGGCCAACGTCCTGACTTTC. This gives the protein CASQSDDSGANVLTF.

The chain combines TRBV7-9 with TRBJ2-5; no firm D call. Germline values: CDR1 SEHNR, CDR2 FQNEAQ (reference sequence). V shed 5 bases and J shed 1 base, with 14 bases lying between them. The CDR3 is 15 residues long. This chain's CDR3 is CASSQYIGPQETQYF. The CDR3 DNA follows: TGTGCCAGCAGCCAATACATAGGGCCCCAAGAGACCCAGTACTTC.

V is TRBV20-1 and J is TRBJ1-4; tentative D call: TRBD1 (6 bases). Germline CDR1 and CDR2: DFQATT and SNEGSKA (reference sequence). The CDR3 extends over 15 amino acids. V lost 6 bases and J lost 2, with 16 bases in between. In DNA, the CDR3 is TGCAGTGCAAGGCAGGGGTACTTCACTAATGAAAAACTGTTTTTT. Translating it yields CSARQGYFTNEKLFF.

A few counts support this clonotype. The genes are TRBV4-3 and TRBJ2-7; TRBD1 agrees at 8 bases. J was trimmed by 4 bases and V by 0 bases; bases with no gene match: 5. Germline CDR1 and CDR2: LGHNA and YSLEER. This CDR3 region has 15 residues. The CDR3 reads CASSQDRGHRYEQYF. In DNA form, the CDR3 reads TGCGCCAGCAGCCAAGACAGGGGGCACAGGTACGAGCAGTACTTC.

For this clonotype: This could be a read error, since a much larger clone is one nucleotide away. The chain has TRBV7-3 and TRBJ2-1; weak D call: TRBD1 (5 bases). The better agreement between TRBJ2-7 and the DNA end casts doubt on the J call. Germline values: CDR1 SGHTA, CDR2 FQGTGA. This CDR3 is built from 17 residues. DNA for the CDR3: TGTGCCAGCAGCTTAACAGCAGGGAACCATCTCCTCAATGAGCAGTACTTC. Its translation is CASSLTAGNHLLNEQYF.

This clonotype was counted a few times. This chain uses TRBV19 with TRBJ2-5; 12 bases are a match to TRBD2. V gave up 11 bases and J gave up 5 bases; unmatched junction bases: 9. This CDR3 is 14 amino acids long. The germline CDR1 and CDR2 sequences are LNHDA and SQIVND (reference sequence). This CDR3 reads CAWLTSGSFETQYF. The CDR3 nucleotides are TGTGCCTGGTTGACTAGCGGGAGTTTTGAGACCCAGTACTTC.

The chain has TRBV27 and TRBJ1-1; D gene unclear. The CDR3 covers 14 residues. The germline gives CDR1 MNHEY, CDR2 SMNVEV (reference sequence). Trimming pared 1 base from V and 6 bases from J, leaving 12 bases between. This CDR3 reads CASSLLGRDAEAFF. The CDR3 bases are TGTGCCAGCAGTTTATTAGGGCGAGACGCTGAAGCTTTCTTT.

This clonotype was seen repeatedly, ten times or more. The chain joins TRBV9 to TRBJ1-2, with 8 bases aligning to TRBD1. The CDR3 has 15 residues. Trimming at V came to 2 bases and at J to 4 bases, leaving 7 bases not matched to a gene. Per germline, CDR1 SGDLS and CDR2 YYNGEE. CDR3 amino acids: CASSVEAGGGYGYTF. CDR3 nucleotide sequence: TGTGCCAGCAGCGTTGAGGCAGGGGGCGGCTATGGCTACACCTTC. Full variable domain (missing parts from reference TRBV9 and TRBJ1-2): DSGVTQTPKHLITATGQRVTLRCSPRSGDLSVYWYQQSLDQGLQFLIQYYNGEERAKGNILERFSAQQFPDLHSELNLSSLELGDSALYFCASSVEAGGGYGYTFGSGTRLTVV.

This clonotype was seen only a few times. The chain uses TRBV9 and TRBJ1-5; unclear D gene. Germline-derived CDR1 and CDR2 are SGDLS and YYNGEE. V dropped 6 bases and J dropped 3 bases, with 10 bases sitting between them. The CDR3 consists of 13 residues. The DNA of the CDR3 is TGTGCCAGCACCGGACGGGTCAATCAGCCCCAGCATTTT. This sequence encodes CASTGRVNQPQHF.

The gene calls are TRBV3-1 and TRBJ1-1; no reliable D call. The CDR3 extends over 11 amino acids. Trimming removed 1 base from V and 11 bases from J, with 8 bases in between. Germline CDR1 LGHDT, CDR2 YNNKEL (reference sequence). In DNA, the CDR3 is TGTGCCAGCAGCCAAGGATTTCAGGCTTTCTTT. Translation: CASSQGFQAFF. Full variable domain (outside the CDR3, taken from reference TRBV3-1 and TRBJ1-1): DTAVSQTPKYLVTQMGNDKSIKCEQNLGHDTMYWYKQDSKKFLKIMFSYNNKELIINETVPNRFSPKSPDKAHLNLHINSLELGDSAVYFCASSQGFQAFFGQGTRLTVV.

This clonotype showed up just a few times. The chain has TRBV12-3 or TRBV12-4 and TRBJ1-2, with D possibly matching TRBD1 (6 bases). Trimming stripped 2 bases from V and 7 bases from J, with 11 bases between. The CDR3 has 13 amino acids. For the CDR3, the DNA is TGTGCCAGCAGTTTATTGGGGGCAGCTGGCTACACCTTC. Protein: CASSLLGAAGYTF.

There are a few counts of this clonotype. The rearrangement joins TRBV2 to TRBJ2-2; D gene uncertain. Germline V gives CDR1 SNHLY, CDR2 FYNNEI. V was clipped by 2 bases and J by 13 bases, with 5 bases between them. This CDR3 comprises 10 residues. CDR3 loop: CASSERGLFF. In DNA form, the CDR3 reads TGTGCCAGCAGTGAACGTGGGCTGTTTTTT.

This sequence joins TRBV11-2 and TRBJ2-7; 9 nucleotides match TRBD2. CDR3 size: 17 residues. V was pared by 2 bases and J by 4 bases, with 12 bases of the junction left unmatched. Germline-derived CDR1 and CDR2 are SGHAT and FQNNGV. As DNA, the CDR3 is TGTGCCAGCAGCTTACGGGGAGCCTTAGCGGGGGTGTACGAGCAGTACTTC. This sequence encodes CASSLRGALAGVYEQYF.

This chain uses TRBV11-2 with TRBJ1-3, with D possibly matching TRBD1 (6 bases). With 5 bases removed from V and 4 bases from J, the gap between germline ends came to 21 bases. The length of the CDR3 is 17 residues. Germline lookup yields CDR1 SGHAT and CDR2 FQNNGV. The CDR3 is CASSATTSGGAGNTIYF. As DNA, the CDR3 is TGTGCCAGCAGCGCAACAACTAGCGGGGGGGCAGGAAACACCATATATTTT.

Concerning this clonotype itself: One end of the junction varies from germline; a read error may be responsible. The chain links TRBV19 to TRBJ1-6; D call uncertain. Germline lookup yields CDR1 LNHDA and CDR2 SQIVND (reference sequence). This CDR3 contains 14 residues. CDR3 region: CASSSSSYNSPPHF. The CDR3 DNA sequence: TGTGCCAGTAGTTCCAGCTCCTATAATTCACCCCCCCACTTT.

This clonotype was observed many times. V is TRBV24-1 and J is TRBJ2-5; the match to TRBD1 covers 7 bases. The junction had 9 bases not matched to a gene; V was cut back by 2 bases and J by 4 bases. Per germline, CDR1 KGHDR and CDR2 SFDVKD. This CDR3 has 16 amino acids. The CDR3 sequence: CATSDYPGGGRETQYF. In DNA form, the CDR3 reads TGTGCCACCAGTGATTACCCAGGGGGTGGGCGAGAGACCCAGTACTTC.

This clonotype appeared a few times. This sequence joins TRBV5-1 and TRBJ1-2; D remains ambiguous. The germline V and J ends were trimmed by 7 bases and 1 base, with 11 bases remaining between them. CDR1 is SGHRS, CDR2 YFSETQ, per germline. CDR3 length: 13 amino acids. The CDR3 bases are TGCGCCAGCCGAGCAGCGCTTAACTATGGCTACACCTTC. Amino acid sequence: CASRAALNYGYTF.

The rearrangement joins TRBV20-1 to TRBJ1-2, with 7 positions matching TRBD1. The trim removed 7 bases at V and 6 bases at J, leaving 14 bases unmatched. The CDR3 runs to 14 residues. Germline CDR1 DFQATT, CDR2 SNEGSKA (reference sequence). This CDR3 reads CSVGGGETGDGYTF. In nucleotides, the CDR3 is TGCAGTGTAGGGGGGGGGGAAACAGGGGATGGCTACACCTTC.

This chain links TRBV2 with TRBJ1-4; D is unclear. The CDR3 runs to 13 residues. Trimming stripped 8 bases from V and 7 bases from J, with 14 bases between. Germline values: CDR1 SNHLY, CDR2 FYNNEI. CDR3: CASSTLPSEKLFF. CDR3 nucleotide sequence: TGTGCCAGCTCAACTCTACCAAGTGAAAAACTGTTTTTT.

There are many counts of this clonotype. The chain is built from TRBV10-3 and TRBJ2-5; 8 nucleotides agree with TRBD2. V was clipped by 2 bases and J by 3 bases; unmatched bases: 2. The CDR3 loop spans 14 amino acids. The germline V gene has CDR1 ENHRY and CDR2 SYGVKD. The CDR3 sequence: CAISETGGEETQYF. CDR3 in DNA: TGTGCCATCAGTGAGACGGGGGGGGAAGAGACCCAGTACTTC.